Below are 21 T cell receptor beta chains sequenced from a single sample in a study of Tregs in tolerant kidney transplant recipients. Sequenced by immunoSEQ multiplex PCR; TCRdb stores in-frame clones only, minus some. Seen in this sample are about 48,000 clones; the ten most common clones hold about 0.85%. The source was CD4+ T cells from blood, collected before the transplant. The source is a human donor who received a combined kidney and bone marrow transplant.

Partial CDR3 DNA: TGCAGTGTTCGGAGGGGAAAGAACTATAATTCACCC. It codes for CSVRRGKNYNSP. The whole CDR3 reads CSVRRGKNYNSPLHF. This sequence joins TRBV20-1 and TRBJ1-6, with D perhaps matching TRBD1 (5 bases). The CDR3 end lies 3 residues beyond the end of the read and is filled in from the germline J gene. Germline V gene sequence: CDR1 DFQATT, CDR2 SNEGSKA (reference sequence). The CDR3 length is 15 residues. The V and J ends lost 7 bases and 3 bases respectively, with 16 bases between them.

On this clone itself: The read finishes 3 residues shy of the CDR3 end, and the germline J gene is used to complete it. V usage is TRBV7-6 and J usage is TRBJ2-1, with D possibly being TRBD2 (5 bases). The CDR3 has 17 amino acids. Trimming removed 0 bases from V and 4 bases from J, with 16 bases in between. The germline V gene encodes CDR1 SGHVS and CDR2 FNYEAQ. CDR3 DNA (partial): TGTGCCAGCAGCTTAGCGCTAGCTAGGACCATTTACAATGAG. This gives the protein CASSLALARTIYNE. The full CDR3 protein is CASSLALARTIYNEQFF.

Worth noting for this clone: The read halts 3 residues ahead of the CDR3 end, with the missing end drawn from the germline J gene. The V and J genes are TRBV19 and TRBJ2-3; D is unclear. The CDR3 runs to 14 residues. The germline gives CDR1 LNHDA, CDR2 SQIVND (reference sequence). V dropped 6 bases and J dropped 0 bases, with 10 bases sitting between them. The CDR3 bases that were read are TGTGCCAGTAGCCCGACACCTAGCACAGATACG. This translates into CASSPTPSTDT. From start to end, the CDR3 is CASSPTPSTDTQYF.

As to this clone: The CDR3 end lies 3 residues beyond the end of the read and is filled in from the germline J gene. This chain links TRBV5-1 with TRBJ2-3; 11 bases match TRBD2. The germline V gene has CDR1 SGHRS and CDR2 YFSETQ. J lost 4 bases, V lost 6 bases, and 4 bases had no gene match. The CDR3 totals 14 residues. CDR3 sequence reads: CASTTSGSADTQYF. CDR3 bases read: TGCGCCAGCACTACTAGCGGGAGCGCAGATACG. The full variable domain, completed using reference TRBV5-1 and TRBJ2-3, is KAGVTQTPRYLIKTRGQQVTLSCSPISGHRSVSWYQQTPGQGLQFLFEYFSETQRNKGNFPGRFSGRQFSNSRSEMNVSTLELGDSALYLCASTTSGSADTQYFGPGTRLTVL.

On this clone: With the read ending 3 residues before the CDR3 end, the germline J gene is used to fill in that end. J is TRBJ1-1 and V is TRBV7-8; D is unresolved. CDR3 length: 15 amino acids. Germline-derived CDR1 and CDR2 are SGHVS and FQNEAQ. The sequenced part of the CDR3 DNA is TGTGCCAGCAAAGGGCCGCGGGTCCAGGATGAAGAA. Its translation: CASKGPRVQDEE. The CDR3 as a whole reads CASKGPRVQDEEAFF.

On this clone: The read is 3 residues too short to cover the CDR3 end, so that end is filled in from the germline J gene. The chain has TRBV6-1 and TRBJ1-5; D perhaps matches TRBD1 (6 bases). Germline assignment: CDR1 MNHNS and CDR2 SASEGT. With 1 base removed from V and 0 bases from J, the gap between germline ends came to 10 bases. This CDR3 has 16 amino acids. The CDR3 bases that were read are TGTGCCAGCAGTGAAGTAGGGGGATCTAGCAATCAGCCC. Protein sequence: CASSEVGGSSNQP. The whole CDR3 protein reads CASSEVGGSSNQPQHF.

The CDR3 loop is CASSPQGLGEQYF. The CDR3 DNA, read in part, is TGTGCCAGCTCACCACAGGGACTGGGCGAG. The chain recombines TRBV18 with TRBJ2-7; TRBD2 is a possible D gene (6 bases). The read stops 3 residues short of the end of the CDR3; the missing end is completed from the germline J gene. The length of the CDR3 is 13 residues. The germline gives CDR1 KGHSH, CDR2 LQKENI. V was shortened by 1 base and J by 6 bases, with 10 bases between the two germline ends.

The DNA read from the CDR3 is TGTGCCAGTAAGGGACAGGGGAGCGGGACTGGC. Translation: CASKGQGSGTG. The full CDR3 is CASKGQGSGTGYTF. The rearrangement joins TRBV19 to TRBJ1-2; 10 bases match TRBD1. The read stops 3 residues short of the end of the CDR3; the missing end is completed from the germline J gene. V lost 7 bases to trimming and J lost 7 bases; unmatched junction nucleotides: 9. The CDR3 has 14 amino acids. Germline V gene data show CDR1 as LNHDA and CDR2 as SQIVND (reference sequence).

As concerns this clone: The read ends 3 residues early relative to the CDR3; the germline J gene fills the gap. This chain links TRBV7-9 with TRBJ1-1, with D maybe TRBD1 (6 bases). V was trimmed by 2 bases and J by 1 base, leaving 11 bases between them. The CDR3 covers 15 residues. Germline CDR1 and CDR2: SEHNR and FQNEAQ (reference sequence). The covered CDR3 bases are TGTGCCAGCAGCTTATATCGGACAGCGAACACTGAA. Translated, it gives CASSLYRTANTE. The CDR3 in its entirety is CASSLYRTANTEAFF.

Of note for this clone: Read data end 3 residues before the CDR3 end; the end is taken from the germline J gene. This sequence joins TRBV5-5 and TRBJ1-5; the D gene is possibly TRBD1 (6 bases). Germline V gives CDR1 SGHKS, CDR2 YYEKEE (reference sequence). V was trimmed by 3 bases and J by 3 bases, leaving 13 bases between them. The CDR3 is 15 amino acids. The CDR3 protein is CASSSRGAINQPQHF. The covered CDR3 bases are TGTGCCAGCAGCTCCCGGGGGGCGATCAATCAGCCC. The full variable domain, rest sourced from reference TRBV5-5 and TRBJ1-5, is DAGVTQSPTHLIKTRGQQVTLRCSPISGHKSVSWYQQVLGQGPQFIFQYYEKEERGRGNFPDRFSARQFPNYSSELNVNALLLGDSALYLCASSSRGAINQPQHFGDGTRLSIL.

A remark on this clone: Sequencing ends 3 residues short of the CDR3 end; the germline J gene provides the rest. V and J are TRBV5-1 and TRBJ2-5; 9 nucleotides line up with TRBD1. V was clipped by 4 bases and J by 3 bases; unmatched bases: 7. The CDR3 spans 15 residues. The germline CDR1 and CDR2 sequences are SGHRS and YFSETQ. The sequenced CDR3 bases are TGCGCCAGCAGCGCGGGGGACAGGGTTGAAGAGACC. Protein: CASSAGDRVEET. The CDR3, in full, reads CASSAGDRVEETQYF.

Note on this clone: The read is 3 residues too short to cover the CDR3 end, so that end is filled in from the germline J gene. The chain uses TRBV20-1 and TRBJ2-5; no definite D call. The CDR3 totals 13 residues. Germline V gene data show CDR1 as DFQATT and CDR2 as SNEGSKA (reference sequence). V was trimmed by 2 bases and J by 1 base, leaving 8 bases between them. CDR3 DNA (partial): TGCAGTGCTAGAAGAGCGTCCCAAGAGACC. Protein product: CSARRASQET. The whole CDR3 sequence is CSARRASQETQYF.

Details on this clone: Coverage ceases 3 residues before the CDR3 finishes, and the germline J gene fills in the end. This chain joins TRBV29-1 and TRBJ2-7, with TRBD1 matching over 9 bases. V dropped 5 bases and J dropped 0; count of bases not matched to a gene: 5. Germline-derived CDR1 and CDR2 are SQVTM and ANQGSEA. The CDR3 totals 14 residues. CDR3 residues: CSVRDRVNSYEQYF. Incomplete CDR3 DNA: TGCAGCGTTCGGGACAGGGTAAACTCCTACGAG.

Note on this clone: The read falls 3 residues short of the CDR3 end, and the missing part is taken from the germline J gene. This chain connects TRBV7-6 to TRBJ2-4, with 9 bases identical to TRBD2. Germline V gives CDR1 SGHVS, CDR2 FNYEAQ. The CDR3 has 18 amino acids. The J segment lost 5 bases and the V segment lost 0 bases, leaving 11 bases of the junction unmatched. CDR3 DNA (partial): TGTGCCAGCAGCTTAGCGCGGGGGGGAGGGAGGGCCCAAAACATT. As protein: CASSLARGGGRAQNI. The CDR3 reads in full as CASSLARGGGRAQNIQYF.

Notes on this clone: The CDR3 end lies 3 residues beyond the end of the read and is filled in from the germline J gene. This rearrangement joins TRBV18 to TRBJ1-5; D is possibly TRBD1 (6 bases). There are 15 residues in the CDR3. The V end lost 2 bases, the J end lost 4 bases, and 12 bases lay between the germline ends. CDR1 KGHSH and CDR2 LQKENI come from the germline V gene. The covered CDR3 bases are TGTGCCAGCTCACCAGGAGGGGGAGATAATCAGCCC. This codes for CASSPGGGDNQP. The complete CDR3 protein is CASSPGGGDNQPQHF.

Concerning this clone: With the read ending 3 residues before the CDR3 end, the germline J gene is used to fill in that end. The chain employs TRBV20-1 and TRBJ2-1, with 7 positions matching TRBD2. The V and J ends lost 0 bases and 5 bases, in that order; junction bases with no gene match: 7. This CDR3 contains 15 residues. Per germline, CDR1 DFQATT and CDR2 SNEGSKA (reference sequence). The CDR3 loop is CSARESGLFNNEQFF. Incomplete CDR3 DNA: TGCAGTGCTAGAGAATCGGGACTATTTAACAATGAG.

Regarding this clone: Read sequence stops 3 residues before the CDR3 end, and the germline J gene provides the missing end. The chain recombines TRBV5-4 with TRBJ2-5; 11 bases are shared with TRBD2. Losses at the gene ends were 3 bases for V and 2 bases for J; bases not matched to a gene: 6. CDR3 length equals 16 residues. Looked up from germline, CDR1 is SGHNT and CDR2 is YYREEE (reference sequence). CDR3 bases read: TGTGCCAGCAGCTCGCTAGCGGGAGGCCCACAAGAGACC. Its translation is CASSSLAGGPQET. The whole CDR3 sequence is CASSSLAGGPQETQYF.

Comments on this clone: The CDR3 end falls 3 residues outside the read, so it is completed with the germline J gene. The chain recombines TRBV7-9 with TRBJ2-5; D not resolved. The ends were cut back, 1 base at V and 2 bases at J, with 8 bases in the middle. CDR3 size: 14 residues. Per the germline V gene, CDR1 is SEHNR and CDR2 is FQNEAQ (reference sequence). Here the CDR3 reads CASSLDSYQETQYF. CDR3 bases read: TGTGCCAGCAGCTTAGACAGCTATCAAGAGACC.

The CDR3 spells CASRSGSQLDTQYF. Partial CDR3 DNA: TGTGCCAGTAGATCAGGGTCCCAGCTGGATACG. This chain uses TRBV19 with TRBJ2-3, with a tentative D call TRBD1 (5 bases). The sequence runs out 3 residues before the end of the CDR3; the remainder is reconstructed from the germline J gene. Germline assignment: CDR1 LNHDA and CDR2 SQIVND (reference sequence). V lost 6 bases to trimming and J lost 6 bases, with 16 bases between them. This CDR3 comprises 14 residues.

For this clone: Read sequence stops 3 residues before the CDR3 end, and the germline J gene provides the missing end. This chain connects TRBV19 to TRBJ2-7, with a possible D match to TRBD1 (5 bases). Trimming removed 7 bases at V and 0 bases at J, with 13 bases between. CDR1 is LNHDA, CDR2 SQIVND, per germline (reference sequence). The CDR3 sequence is 14 residues long. Incomplete CDR3 DNA: TGTGCCAGTAATCCTTCGACAGTCTCCTACGAG. Protein sequence: CASNPSTVSYE. The entire CDR3 is CASNPSTVSYEQYF.

As to this clone: The read ends 3 residues before the CDR3 terminus; that terminus is restored from the germline J gene. This same CDR3 is encoded by further DNA sequences in the sample. The chain uses TRBV10-1 and TRBJ2-3; D unresolved. This CDR3 has 12 amino acids. V gave up 6 bases and J gave up 2 bases, with 6 bases separating them. The germline CDR1 and CDR2 sequences are WNHNN and SYGVQD (reference sequence). The part of the CDR3 DNA that was read is TGCGCCAGCAGCTATTCCACAGATACG. Residues: CASSYSTDT. The complete CDR3 protein is CASSYSTDTQYF.